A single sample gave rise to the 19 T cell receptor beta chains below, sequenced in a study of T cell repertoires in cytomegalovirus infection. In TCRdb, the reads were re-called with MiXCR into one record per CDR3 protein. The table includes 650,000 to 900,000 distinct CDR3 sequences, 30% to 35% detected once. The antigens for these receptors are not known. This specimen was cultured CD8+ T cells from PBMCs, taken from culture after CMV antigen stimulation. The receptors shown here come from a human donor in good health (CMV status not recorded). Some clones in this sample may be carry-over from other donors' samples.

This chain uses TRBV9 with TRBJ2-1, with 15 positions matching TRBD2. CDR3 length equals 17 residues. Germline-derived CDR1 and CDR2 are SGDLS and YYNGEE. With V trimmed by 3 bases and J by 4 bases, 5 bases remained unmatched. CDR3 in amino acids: CASSGPGTSGGYNEQFF. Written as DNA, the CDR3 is TGTGCCAGCAGCGGGCCCGGGACTAGCGGGGGGTACAATGAGCAGTTCTTC.

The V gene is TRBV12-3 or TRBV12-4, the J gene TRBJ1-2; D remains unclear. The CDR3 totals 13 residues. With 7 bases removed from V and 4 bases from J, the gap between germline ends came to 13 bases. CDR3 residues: CASTSALGYGYTF. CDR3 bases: TGTGCCAGCACCTCGGCGCTTGGCTATGGCTACACCTTC.

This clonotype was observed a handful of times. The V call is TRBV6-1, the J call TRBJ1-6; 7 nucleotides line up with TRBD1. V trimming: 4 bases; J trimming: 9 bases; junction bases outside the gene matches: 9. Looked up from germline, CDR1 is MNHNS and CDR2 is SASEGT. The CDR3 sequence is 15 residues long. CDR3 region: CASSARQGSSSPLHF. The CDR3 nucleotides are TGTGCCAGCAGTGCCAGACAGGGATCTAGTTCACCCCTCCACTTT.

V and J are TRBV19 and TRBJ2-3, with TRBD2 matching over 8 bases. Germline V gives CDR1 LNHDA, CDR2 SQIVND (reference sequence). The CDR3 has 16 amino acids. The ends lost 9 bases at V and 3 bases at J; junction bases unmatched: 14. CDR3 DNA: TGTGCCAGCGCAAGCCTTACGGGGGGGACGACAGATACGCAGTATTTT. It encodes CASASLTGGTTDTQYF.

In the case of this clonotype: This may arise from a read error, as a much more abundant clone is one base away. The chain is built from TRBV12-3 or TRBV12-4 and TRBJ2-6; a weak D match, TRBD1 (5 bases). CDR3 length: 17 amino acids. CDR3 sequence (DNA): TGTGCCAGCAGTTTTCAGGGTCTTCGGCCTGGGGTCAACGTCCTGACTTTC. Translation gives CASSFQGLRPGVNVLTF.

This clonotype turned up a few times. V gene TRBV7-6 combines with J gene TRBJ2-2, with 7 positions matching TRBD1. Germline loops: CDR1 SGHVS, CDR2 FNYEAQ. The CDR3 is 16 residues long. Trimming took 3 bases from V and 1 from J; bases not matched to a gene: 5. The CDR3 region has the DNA TGTGCCAGCAGCTTGCTAAGACAGGGGAACACCGGGGAGCTGTTTTTT. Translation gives CASSLLRQGNTGELFF.

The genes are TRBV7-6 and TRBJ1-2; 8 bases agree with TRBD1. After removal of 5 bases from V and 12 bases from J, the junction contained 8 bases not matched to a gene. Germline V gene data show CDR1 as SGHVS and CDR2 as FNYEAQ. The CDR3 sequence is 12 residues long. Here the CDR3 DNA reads TGTGCCAGCAGCATCGGACAGGGCCCCCACACCTTC. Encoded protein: CASSIGQGPHTF.

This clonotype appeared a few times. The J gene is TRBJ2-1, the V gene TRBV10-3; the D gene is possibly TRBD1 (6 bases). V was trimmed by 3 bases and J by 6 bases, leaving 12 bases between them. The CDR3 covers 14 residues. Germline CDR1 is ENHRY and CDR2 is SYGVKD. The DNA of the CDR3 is TGTGCCATCAGTGACAGGGACAAGGCCAATGAGCAGTTCTTC. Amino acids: CAISDRDKANEQFF.

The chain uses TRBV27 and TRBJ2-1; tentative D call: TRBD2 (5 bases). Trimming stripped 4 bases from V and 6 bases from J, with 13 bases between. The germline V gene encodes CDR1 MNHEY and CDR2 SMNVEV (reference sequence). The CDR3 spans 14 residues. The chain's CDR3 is CASSSRGGLNEQFF. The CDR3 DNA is TGTGCCAGCAGTTCGCGCGGAGGACTCAATGAGCAGTTCTTC.

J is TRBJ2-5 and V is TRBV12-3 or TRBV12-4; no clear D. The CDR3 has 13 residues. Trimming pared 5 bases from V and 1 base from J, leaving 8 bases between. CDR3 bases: TGTGCCAGCAGTCAGACGGCCCAAGAGACCCAGTACTTC. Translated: CASSQTAQETQYF.

The CDR3 nucleotides are TGTGCCAGCAGTTTAAGGCAGAACCAAGAGACCCAGTACTTC. Translation gives CASSLRQNQETQYF. The chain couples TRBV27 to TRBJ2-5; D unclear. Between the trimmed V and J ends, which lost 2 bases and 0 bases, there was a span of 7 bases. From germline, CDR1 is MNHEY and CDR2 SMNVEV (reference sequence). The length of the CDR3 is 14 residues.

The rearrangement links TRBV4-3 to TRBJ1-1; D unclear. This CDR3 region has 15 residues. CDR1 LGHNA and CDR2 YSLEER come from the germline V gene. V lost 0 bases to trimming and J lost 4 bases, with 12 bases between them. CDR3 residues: CASSQEEGAGTEAFF. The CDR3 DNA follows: TGCGCCAGCAGCCAAGAGGAGGGCGCCGGCACTGAAGCTTTCTTT.

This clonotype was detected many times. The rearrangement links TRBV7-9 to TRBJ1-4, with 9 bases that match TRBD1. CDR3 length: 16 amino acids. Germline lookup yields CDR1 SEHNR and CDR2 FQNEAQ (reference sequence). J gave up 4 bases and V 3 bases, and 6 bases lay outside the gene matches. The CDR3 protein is CASSLATGGGNEKLFF. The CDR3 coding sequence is TGTGCCAGCAGCTTGGCAACAGGGGGCGGTAATGAAAAACTGTTTTTT.

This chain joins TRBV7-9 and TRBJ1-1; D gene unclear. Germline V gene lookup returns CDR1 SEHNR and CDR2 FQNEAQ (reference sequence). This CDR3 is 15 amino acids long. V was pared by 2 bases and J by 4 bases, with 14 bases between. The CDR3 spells CASSLFTVRGTEAFF. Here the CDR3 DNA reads TGTGCCAGCAGCTTATTCACGGTTCGGGGCACTGAAGCTTTCTTT.

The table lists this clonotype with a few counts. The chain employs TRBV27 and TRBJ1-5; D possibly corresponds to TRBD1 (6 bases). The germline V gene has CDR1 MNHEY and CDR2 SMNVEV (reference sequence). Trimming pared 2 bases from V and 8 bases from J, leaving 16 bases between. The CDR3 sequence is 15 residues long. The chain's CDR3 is CASSLQGHLLEPQHF. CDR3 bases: TGTGCCAGCAGTTTACAGGGACATCTTTTGGAGCCCCAGCATTTT.

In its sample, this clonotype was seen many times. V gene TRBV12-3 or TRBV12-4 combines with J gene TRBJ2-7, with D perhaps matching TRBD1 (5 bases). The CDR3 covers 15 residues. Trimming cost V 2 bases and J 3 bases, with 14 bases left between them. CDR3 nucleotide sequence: TGTGCCAGCAGTTTACAGGCCGACAGAAACTACGAGCAGTACGTC. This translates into CASSLQADRNYEQYV.

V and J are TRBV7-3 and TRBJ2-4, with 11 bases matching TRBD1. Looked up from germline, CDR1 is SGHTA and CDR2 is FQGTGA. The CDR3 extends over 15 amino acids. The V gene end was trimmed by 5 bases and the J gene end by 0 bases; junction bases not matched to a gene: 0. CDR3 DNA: TGTGCCAGCAGCGGACAGGGGGCAGCCAAAAACATTCAGTACTTC. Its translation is CASSGQGAAKNIQYF.

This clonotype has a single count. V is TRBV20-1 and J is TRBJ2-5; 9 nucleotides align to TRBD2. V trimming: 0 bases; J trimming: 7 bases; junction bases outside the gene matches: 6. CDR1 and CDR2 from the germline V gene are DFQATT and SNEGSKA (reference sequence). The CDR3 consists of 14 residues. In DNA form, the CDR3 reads TGCAGTGCTAGAGAAGGTAGCGGGGGTGCGACCCAGTACTTC. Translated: CSAREGSGGATQYF.

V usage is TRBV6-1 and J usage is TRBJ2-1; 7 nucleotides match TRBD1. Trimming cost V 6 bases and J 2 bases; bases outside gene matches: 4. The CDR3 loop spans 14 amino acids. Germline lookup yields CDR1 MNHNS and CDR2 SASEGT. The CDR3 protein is CASSPQGPYNEQFF. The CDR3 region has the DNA TGTGCCAGCAGCCCACAGGGGCCCTACAATGAGCAGTTCTTC.